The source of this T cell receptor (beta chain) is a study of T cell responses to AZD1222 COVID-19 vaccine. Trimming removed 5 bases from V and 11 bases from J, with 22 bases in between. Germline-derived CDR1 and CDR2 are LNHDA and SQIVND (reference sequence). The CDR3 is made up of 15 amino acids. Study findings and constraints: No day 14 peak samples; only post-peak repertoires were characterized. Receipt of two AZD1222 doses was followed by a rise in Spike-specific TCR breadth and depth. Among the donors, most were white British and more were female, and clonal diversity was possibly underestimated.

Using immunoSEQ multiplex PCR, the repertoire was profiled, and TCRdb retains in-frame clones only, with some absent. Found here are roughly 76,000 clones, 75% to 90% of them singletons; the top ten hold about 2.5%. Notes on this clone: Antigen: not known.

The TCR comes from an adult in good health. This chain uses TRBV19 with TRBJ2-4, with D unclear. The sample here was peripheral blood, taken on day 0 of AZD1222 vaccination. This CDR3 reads CASSPSGPTNILQYF. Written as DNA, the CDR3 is TGTGCCAGTAGTCCGTCGGGCCCTACAAATATCCTTCAGTACTTC.